These 20 T cell receptor beta chains came from one sample sequenced in a study of radiotherapy plus CTLA-4 blockade in lung cancer. Sequencing used immunoSEQ multiplex PCR; TCRdb keeps in-frame clones, though not all of them. The table lists tens of thousands of clones, about 76% of them singletons. The input for sequencing was peripheral blood, taken from a patient treated with radiotherapy plus ipilimumab. The receptors here all came from a human donor with non-small cell lung cancer whose response to radiotherapy plus ipilimumab could not be evaluated.

The chain is built from TRBV2 and TRBJ2-5; 10 positions agree with TRBD1. The closer fit of TRBJ2-7 to the DNA end suggests the J call may be wrong. The germline CDR1 and CDR2 sequences are SNHLY and FYNNEI. This CDR3 is built from 13 residues. The CDR3 spells CASRQGARYEQYF. The CDR3 DNA reads as TGTGCCAGCCGACAGGGGGCAAGATACGAGCAGTACTTC.

This chain links TRBV7-9 with TRBJ1-3; D is uncertain. Germline values: CDR1 SEHNR, CDR2 FQNEAQ (reference sequence). The CDR3 runs 11 residues. Trimming left V 2 bases short and J 8 bases short, with 4 bases between. The CDR3, as DNA: TGTGCCAGCAGCTTATCAGACACCATATATTTT. Translation gives CASSLSDTIYF. Combining the CDR3 with reference TRBV7-9 and TRBJ1-3 gives the whole variable domain DTGVSQNPRHKITKRGQNVTFRCDPISEHNRLYWYRQTLGQGPEFLTYFQNEAQLEKSRLLSDRFSAERPKGSFSTLEIQRTEQGDSAMYLCASSLSDTIYFGEGSWLTVV.

The gene calls are TRBV7-9 and TRBJ2-1; tentatively, D is TRBD1 (6 bases). This CDR3 is 17 amino acids long. Germline CDR1 SEHNR, CDR2 FQNEAQ (reference sequence). Trimming stripped 2 bases from V and 4 bases from J, with 18 bases between. This chain's CDR3 is CASSLSEQDRIYNEQFF. For the CDR3, the DNA is TGTGCCAGCAGCTTATCCGAGCAAGACAGGATTTACAATGAGCAGTTCTTC.

The genes are TRBV4-1 and TRBJ1-6; no definite D call. Germline values: CDR1 MGHRA, CDR2 YSYEKL. The CDR3 loop spans 14 amino acids. The V and J ends lost 0 bases and 4 bases respectively, with 4 bases between them. CDR3 bases: TGCGCCAGCAGCCAAGAACAGTATAATTCACCCCTCCACTTT. Its translation is CASSQEQYNSPLHF.

The chain recombines TRBV7-3 with TRBJ2-1, with D unresolved. Germline V gene data show CDR1 as SGHTA and CDR2 as FQGTGA. Deletions cut 1 base from V and 6 bases from J, with 10 bases between. The CDR3 extends over 14 amino acids. In DNA, the CDR3 is TGTGCCAGCAGCTTAAGTACGGTCGGCAATGAGCAGTTCTTC. It yields the protein CASSLSTVGNEQFF.

The rearrangement uses TRBV28 and TRBJ2-2; TRBD2 matches 8 bases. The germline V gene has CDR1 MDHEN and CDR2 SYDVKM. The CDR3 has 14 amino acids. V shed 8 bases, J shed 2 bases, and the junction held 4 bases outside the gene matches. The CDR3 region is CASLSGTNTGELFF. In DNA form, the CDR3 reads TGTGCCAGCCTTAGCGGGACAAACACCGGGGAGCTGTTTTTT.

This chain joins TRBV5-1 and TRBJ2-1; 8 nucleotides match TRBD1. Looked up from germline, CDR1 is SGHRS and CDR2 is YFSETQ. The CDR3 covers 15 residues. The V and J ends lost 4 bases and 7 bases, in that order; junction bases with no gene match: 10. CDR3 residues: CASSPPRGTGNEQFF. The CDR3 bases are TGCGCCAGCAGCCCCCCCAGGGGGACAGGTAATGAGCAGTTCTTC.

This clone was found a few times. The gene calls are TRBV27 and TRBJ2-6; the D gene is possibly TRBD1 (5 bases). Germline-derived CDR1 and CDR2 are MNHEY and SMNVEV (reference sequence). V lost 6 bases to trimming and J lost 2 bases, with 11 bases between them. The CDR3 contains 15 residues. The CDR3 is CASRRRGTGANVLTF. The CDR3 coding sequence is TGTGCCAGCAGGCGTAGGGGAACTGGGGCCAACGTCCTGACTTTC.

A few counts support this clone. The CDR3, as DNA: TGTGCCAGCAGTTACGGGGACAGTTCCTACGAGCAGTACTTC. It encodes CASSYGDSSYEQYF. This rearrangement joins TRBV6-6 to TRBJ2-7, with 7 bases identical to TRBD1. V was pared by 2 bases and J by 1 base, with 2 bases of the junction left unmatched. Germline-derived CDR1 and CDR2 are MNHNY and SVGAGI (reference sequence). There are 14 residues in the CDR3.

CDR3 sequence (DNA): TGTGCCAGCACTAGCGGGAGCAAGGTGAACACCGGGGAGCTGTTTTTT. Translation gives CASTSGSKVNTGELFF. The V call is TRBV28, the J call TRBJ2-2, with 10 bases fitting TRBD2. The CDR3 covers 16 residues. Trimming removed 7 bases from V and 1 base from J; junction bases left unmatched: 6. Germline lookup yields CDR1 MDHEN and CDR2 SYDVKM.

The J gene is TRBJ1-5, the V gene TRBV6-6; D gene uncertain. CDR1 and CDR2 (germline): MNHNY, SVGAGI (reference sequence). The CDR3 length is 14 residues. Trimming took 0 bases from V and 5 from J, leaving 8 bases between them. The CDR3 sequence: CASSYSRGDQPQHF. For the CDR3, the DNA is TGTGCCAGCAGTTACTCGAGAGGAGATCAGCCCCAGCATTTT.

This clone was counted between two and nine times. The V call is TRBV5-4, the J call TRBJ1-1; D is unclear. Germline V CDR1 and CDR2: SGHNT, YYREEE (reference sequence). V was shortened by 0 bases and J by 4 bases, with 10 bases between the two germline ends. This CDR3 comprises 14 residues. CDR3 DNA sequence: TGTGCCAGCAGCTTGGATCCCCTACCCACTGAAGCTTTCTTT. It yields the protein CASSLDPLPTEAFF.

The chain links TRBV6-1 to TRBJ2-7; weak D call: TRBD1 (5 bases). V was pared by 3 bases and J by 5 bases, with 11 bases between. The CDR3 loop spans 13 amino acids. The germline V gene has CDR1 MNHNS and CDR2 SASEGT. The CDR3 is CASSDRVWDEQYF. CDR3 nucleotide sequence: TGTGCCAGCAGTGACAGGGTTTGGGACGAGCAGTACTTC.

This sequence joins TRBV6-1 and TRBJ2-3, with 10 bases fitting TRBD1. CDR3 size: 14 residues. CDR1 is MNHNS and CDR2 is SASEGT in the germline V gene. With 7 bases clipped from V and 4 bases from J, the junction kept 5 bases outside the gene matches. The CDR3 DNA reads as TGTGCCAGCAAGGACAGGGGGTTCGCAGATACGCAGTATTTT. Translation: CASKDRGFADTQYF.

The chain couples TRBV15 to TRBJ2-5; 8 nucleotides line up with TRBD2. CDR1 and CDR2 from the germline V gene are LNHNV and YYDKDF (reference sequence). CDR3 length: 16 amino acids. V lost 0 bases, J lost 5 bases, and 8 bases stayed unmatched. The CDR3 sequence: CATSREVRGARETQYF. CDR3 DNA sequence: TGTGCCACCAGCAGAGAGGTGCGGGGGGCCAGGGAGACCCAGTACTTC.

This clone was seen only once. The J gene is TRBJ1-5, the V gene TRBV28, with TRBD1 identical over 10 bases. The CDR3 runs 16 residues. Germline lookup yields CDR1 MDHEN and CDR2 SYDVKM. J gave up 5 bases and V 2 bases, and 6 bases lay outside the gene matches. The CDR3 sequence is CASSLRGQGYHQPQHF. CDR3 in DNA: TGTGCCAGCAGTTTACGGGGACAGGGGTATCATCAGCCCCAGCATTTT.

DNA for the CDR3: TGTGCCAGCAGCGTAGGAGCAGGGCAGTCCTACGAGCAGTACTTC. Protein product: CASSVGAGQSYEQYF. This sequence joins TRBV9 and TRBJ2-7; D is possibly TRBD1 (5 bases). The CDR3 spans 15 residues. Trimming removed 0 bases from V and 1 base from J, with 11 bases in between. Germline CDR1 reads SGDLS; CDR2 reads YYNGEE.

The chain has TRBV28 and TRBJ1-2, with D possibly being TRBD1 (5 bases). The germline V gene has CDR1 MDHEN and CDR2 SYDVKM. CDR3 length: 15 residues. Trimming pared 4 bases from V and 6 bases from J, leaving 18 bases between. As DNA, the CDR3 is TGTGCCAGCAGTTCCCCCCAGGGAGGGAAGGATGGCTACACCTTC. It translates to CASSSPQGGKDGYTF.

The chain joins TRBV4-2 to TRBJ2-2; 15 bases match TRBD2. This CDR3 has 19 amino acids. The J segment lost 7 bases and the V segment lost 4 bases, leaving 13 bases of the junction unmatched. The germline gives CDR1 LGHNA, CDR2 YNFKEQ. The CDR3: CASSPASGLAGGRGGELFF. For the CDR3, the DNA is TGTGCCAGCAGCCCGGCCTCGGGACTAGCGGGGGGCAGAGGCGGGGAGCTGTTTTTT.

This chain's CDR3 is CASSSSQNNQETQYF. The CDR3 DNA sequence: TGTGCCAGCAGCTCCTCGCAGAATAACCAAGAGACCCAGTACTTC. This chain links TRBV7-2 with TRBJ2-5; D not resolved. V was shortened by 4 bases and J by 0 bases, with 12 bases between the two germline ends. Germline V gene sequence: CDR1 SGHTA, CDR2 FQGNSA. There are 15 residues in the CDR3.